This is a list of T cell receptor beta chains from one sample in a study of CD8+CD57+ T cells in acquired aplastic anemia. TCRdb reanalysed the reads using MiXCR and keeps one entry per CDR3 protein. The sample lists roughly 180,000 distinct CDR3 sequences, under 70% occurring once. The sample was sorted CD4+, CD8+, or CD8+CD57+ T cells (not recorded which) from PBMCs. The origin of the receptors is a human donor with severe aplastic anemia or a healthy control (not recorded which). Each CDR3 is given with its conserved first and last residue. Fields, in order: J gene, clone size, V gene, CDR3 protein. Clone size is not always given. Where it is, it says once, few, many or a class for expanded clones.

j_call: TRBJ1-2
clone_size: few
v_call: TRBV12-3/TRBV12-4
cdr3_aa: CASTQGTLNYGYTF

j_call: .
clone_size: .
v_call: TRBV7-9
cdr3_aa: CASSLEFGQQNTEAFF

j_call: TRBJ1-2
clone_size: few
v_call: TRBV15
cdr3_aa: CATSRDTTGDGYTF

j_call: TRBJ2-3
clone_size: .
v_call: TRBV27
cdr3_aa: CASSLYISGGADTQYF

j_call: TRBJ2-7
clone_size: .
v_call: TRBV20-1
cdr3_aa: CSARDIETTYEQYF

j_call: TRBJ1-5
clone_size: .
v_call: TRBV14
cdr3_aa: CASTLRRGYSNQPQHF

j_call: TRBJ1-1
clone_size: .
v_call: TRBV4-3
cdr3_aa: CASSRTGSSHEAFF

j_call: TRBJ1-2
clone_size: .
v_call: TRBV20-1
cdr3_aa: CSAYQLNYGYTF

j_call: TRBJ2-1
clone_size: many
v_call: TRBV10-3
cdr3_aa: CAISESLDPVYNEQFF

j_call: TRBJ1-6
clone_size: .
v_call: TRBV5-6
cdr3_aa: CASSLGGQGPPLHF

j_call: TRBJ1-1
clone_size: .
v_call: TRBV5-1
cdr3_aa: CASSLDYSEAFF

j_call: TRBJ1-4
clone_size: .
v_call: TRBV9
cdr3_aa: CASSVRDRGTVHEKLFF

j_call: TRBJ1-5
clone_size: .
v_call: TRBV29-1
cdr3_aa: CSVVEGTNQPQHF

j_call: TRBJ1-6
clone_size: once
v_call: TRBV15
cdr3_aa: CATSRDRGGSPLHF

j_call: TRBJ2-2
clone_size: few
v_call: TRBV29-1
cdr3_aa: CSVEGGSSYEQYFGPGTGELFF

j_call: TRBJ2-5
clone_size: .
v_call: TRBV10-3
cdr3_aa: CAISESGLQETQYF

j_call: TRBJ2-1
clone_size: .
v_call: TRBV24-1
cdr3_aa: CATSESTGVSEQFF